The clone carrying this TCR beta chain was seen ten or more times. The antigen remains unidentified. This sample is part of a study of T-cell reconstitution after alpha-beta-depleted transplantation in children. The germline gives CDR1 DFQATT, CDR2 SNEGSKA (reference sequence). V shed 5 bases, J shed 8 bases, and the junction held 8 bases outside the gene matches. The CDR3 runs 13 residues. The authors prepared the TCRbeta library with unique molecular identifiers. Each CDR3 protein gets one entry after TCRdb re-called the PCR reads with MiXCR. The sample contains some 190,000 distinct CDR3 sequences, around 10% of which appear only once. Study-level findings and limits: T-cell numbers and diversity, one year after transplant, stemmed largely from T cells that were newly produced. Alpha-beta T cells about two months after transplant reportedly derived from several hundred expanded graft clones. TCRbeta diversity was high at day 60 in some patients (a result of surviving recipient T cells and thymic progenitors).

This clonotype was sampled from a boy aged 2 to 10 with acute myeloid leukemia, due to receive a stem cell transplant. V is TRBV20-1 and J is TRBJ2-4, with TRBD1 matching 8 bases. The sample was PBMCs, taken before TCRalphabeta/CD19-depleted stem cell transplant. The CDR3 region is CSARGQGSDIQYF. The CDR3 DNA reads TGCAGTGCTCGCGGACAGGGATCGGACATTCAGTACTTC.